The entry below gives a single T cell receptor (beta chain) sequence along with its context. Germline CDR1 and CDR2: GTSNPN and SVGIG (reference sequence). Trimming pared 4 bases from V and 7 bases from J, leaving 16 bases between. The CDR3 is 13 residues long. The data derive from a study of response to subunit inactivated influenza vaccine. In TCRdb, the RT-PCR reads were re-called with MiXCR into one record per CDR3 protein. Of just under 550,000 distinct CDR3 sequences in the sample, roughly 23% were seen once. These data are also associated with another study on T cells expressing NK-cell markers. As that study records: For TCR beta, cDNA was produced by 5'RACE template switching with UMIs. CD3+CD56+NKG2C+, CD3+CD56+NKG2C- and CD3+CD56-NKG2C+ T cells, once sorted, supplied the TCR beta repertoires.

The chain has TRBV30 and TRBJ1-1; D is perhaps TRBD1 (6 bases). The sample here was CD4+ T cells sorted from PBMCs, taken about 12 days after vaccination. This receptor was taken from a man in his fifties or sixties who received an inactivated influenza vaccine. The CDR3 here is CAWNQGGIGEAFF. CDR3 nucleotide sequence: TGTGCCTGGAACCAAGGGGGGATCGGTGAAGCTTTCTTT.